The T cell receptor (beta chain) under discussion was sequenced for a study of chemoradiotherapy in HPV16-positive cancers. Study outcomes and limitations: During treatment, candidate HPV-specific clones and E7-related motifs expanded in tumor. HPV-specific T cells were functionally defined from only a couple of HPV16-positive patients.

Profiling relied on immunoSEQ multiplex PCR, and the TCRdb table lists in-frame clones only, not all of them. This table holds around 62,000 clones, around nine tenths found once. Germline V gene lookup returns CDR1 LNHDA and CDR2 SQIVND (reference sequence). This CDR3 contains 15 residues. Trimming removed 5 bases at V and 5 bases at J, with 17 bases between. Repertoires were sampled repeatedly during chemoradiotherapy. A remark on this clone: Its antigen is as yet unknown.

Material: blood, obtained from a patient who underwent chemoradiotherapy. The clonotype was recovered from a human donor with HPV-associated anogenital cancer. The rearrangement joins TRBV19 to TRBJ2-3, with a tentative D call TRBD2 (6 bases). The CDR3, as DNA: TGTGCCAGTAGTCTTGGACTAACGGGAATAGATACGCAGTATTTT. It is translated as CASSLGLTGIDTQYF.